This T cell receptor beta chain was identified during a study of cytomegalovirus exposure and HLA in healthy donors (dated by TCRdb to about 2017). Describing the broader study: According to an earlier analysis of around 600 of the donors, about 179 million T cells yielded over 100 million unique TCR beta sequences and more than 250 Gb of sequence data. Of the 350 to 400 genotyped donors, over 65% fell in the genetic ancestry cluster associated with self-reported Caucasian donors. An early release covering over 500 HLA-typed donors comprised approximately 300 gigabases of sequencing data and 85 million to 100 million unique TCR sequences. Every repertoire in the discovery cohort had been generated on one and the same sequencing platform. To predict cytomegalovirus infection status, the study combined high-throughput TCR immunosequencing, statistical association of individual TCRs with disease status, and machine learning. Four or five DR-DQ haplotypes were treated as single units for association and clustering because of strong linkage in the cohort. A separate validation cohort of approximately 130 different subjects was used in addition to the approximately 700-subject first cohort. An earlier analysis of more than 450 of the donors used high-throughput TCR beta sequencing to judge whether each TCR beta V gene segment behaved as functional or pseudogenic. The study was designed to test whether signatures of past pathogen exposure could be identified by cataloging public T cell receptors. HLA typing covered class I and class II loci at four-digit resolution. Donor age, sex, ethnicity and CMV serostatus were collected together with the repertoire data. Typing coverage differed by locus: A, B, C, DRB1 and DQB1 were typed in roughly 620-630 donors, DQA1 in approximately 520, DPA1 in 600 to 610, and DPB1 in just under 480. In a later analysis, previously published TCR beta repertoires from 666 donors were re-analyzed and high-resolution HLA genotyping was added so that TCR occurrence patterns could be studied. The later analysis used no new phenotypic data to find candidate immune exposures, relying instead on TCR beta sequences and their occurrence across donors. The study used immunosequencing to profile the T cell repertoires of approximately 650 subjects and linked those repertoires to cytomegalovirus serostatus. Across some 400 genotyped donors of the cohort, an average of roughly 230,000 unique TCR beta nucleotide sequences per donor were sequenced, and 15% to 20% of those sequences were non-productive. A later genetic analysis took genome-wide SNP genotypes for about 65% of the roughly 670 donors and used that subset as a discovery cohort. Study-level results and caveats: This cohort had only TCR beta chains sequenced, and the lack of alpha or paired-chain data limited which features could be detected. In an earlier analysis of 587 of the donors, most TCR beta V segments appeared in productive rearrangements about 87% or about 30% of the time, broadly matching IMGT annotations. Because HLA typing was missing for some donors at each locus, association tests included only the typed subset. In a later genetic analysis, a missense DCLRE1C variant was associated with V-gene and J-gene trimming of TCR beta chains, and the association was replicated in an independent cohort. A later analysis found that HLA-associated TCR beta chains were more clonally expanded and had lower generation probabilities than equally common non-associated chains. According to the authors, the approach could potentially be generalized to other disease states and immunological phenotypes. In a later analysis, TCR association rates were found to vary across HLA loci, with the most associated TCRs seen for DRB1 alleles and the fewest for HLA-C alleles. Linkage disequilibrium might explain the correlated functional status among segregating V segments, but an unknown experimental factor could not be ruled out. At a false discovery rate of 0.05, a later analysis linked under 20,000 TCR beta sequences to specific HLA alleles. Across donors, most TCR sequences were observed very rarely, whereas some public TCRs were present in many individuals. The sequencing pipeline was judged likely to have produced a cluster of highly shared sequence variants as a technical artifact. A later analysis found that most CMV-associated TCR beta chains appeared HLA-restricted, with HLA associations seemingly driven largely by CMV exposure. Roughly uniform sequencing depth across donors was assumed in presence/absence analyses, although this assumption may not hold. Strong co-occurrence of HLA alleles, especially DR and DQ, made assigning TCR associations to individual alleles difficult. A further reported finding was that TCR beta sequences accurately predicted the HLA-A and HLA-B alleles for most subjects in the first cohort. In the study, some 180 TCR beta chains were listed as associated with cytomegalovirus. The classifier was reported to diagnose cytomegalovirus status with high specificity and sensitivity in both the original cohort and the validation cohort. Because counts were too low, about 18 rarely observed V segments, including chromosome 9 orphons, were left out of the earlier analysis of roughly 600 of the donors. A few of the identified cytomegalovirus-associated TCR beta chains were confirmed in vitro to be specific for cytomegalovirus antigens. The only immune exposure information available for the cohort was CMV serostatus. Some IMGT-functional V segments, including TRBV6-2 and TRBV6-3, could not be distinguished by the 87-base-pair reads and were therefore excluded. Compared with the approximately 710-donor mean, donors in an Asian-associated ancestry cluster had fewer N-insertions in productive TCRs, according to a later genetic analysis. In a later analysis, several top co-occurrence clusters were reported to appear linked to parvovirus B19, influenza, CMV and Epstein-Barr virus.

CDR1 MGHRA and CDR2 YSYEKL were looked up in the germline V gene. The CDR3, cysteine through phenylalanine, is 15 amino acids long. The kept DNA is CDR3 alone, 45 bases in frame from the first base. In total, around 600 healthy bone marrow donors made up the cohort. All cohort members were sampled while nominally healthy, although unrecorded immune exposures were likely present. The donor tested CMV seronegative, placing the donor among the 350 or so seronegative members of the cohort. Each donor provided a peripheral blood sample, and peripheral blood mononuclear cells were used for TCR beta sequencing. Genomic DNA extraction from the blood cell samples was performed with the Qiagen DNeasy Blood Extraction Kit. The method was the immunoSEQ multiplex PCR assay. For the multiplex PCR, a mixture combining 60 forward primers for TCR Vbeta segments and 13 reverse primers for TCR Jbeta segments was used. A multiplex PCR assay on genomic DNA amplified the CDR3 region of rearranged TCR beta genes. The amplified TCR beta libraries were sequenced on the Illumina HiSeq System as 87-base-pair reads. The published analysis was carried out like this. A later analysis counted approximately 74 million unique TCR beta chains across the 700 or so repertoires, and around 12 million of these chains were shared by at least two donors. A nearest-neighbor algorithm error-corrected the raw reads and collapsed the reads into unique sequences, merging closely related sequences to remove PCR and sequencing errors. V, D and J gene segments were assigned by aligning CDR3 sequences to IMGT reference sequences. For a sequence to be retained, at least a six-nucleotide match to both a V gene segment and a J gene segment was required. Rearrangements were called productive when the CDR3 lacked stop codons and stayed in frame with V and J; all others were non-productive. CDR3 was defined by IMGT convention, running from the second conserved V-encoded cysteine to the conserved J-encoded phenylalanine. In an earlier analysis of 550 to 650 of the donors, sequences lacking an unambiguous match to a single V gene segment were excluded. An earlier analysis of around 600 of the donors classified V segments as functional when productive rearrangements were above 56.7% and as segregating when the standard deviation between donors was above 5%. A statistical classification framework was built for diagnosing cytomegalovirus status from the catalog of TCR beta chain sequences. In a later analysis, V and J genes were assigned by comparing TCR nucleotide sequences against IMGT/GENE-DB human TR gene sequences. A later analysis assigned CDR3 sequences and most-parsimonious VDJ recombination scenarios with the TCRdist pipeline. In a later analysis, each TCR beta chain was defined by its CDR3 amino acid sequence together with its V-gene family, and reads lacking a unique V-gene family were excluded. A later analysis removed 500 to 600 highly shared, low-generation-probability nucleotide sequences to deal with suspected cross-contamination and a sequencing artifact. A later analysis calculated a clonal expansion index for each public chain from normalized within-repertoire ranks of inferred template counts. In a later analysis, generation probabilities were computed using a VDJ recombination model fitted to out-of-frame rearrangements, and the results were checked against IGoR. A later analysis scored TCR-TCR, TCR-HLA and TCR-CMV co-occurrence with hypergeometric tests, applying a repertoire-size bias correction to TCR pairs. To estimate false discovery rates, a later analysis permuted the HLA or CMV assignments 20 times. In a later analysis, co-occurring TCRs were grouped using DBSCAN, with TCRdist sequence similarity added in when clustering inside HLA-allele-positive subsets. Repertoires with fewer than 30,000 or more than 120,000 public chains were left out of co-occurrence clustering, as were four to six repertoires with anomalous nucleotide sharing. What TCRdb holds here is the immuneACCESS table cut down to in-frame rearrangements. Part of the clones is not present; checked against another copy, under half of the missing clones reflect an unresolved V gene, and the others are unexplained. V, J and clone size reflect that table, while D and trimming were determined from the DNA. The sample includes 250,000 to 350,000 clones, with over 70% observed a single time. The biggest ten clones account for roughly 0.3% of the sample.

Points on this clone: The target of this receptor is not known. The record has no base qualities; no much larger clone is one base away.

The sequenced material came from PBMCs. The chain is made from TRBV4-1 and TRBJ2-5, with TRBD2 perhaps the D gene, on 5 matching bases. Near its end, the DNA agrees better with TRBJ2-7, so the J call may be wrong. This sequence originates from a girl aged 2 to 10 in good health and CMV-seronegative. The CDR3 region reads CASSPAPVGDYEQYF. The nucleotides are TGCGCCAGCAGCCCCGCCCCGGTCGGGGATTACGAGCAGTACTTC.